The rows below give T cell receptor beta chains drawn from one sample of a study of OX40 agonist ivuxolimab in advanced cancers. Here immunoSEQ multiplex PCR was the method, and the copy in TCRdb shows in-frame clones only, minus some. The table has tens of thousands of clones, approximately 94% seen once; the top ten hold approximately 18%. The material was CD4+ or CD8+ T cells sorted from blood, obtained in a trial of the OX40 agonist ivuxolimab. These receptors were obtained from an adult with an advanced solid tumor such as melanoma, head and neck, liver or kidney cancer. Both conserved end residues are part of each CDR3. Fields, in order: V gene, J gene, D gene, clone size, CDR3 DNA, CDR3 protein. The D gene is left open where the match is weak. For some rows the clone size is stated as once, few or many, or as a class when expanded; others skip it.

>TRBV27|TRBJ2-7|.|.
TGTGCCAGCAGTTTAGGCCCACAGGGTTCCTACGAGCAGTACTTC
CASSLGPQGSYEQYF
>TRBV11-2|TRBJ2-1|TRBD2|.
TGTGCCAGCAGTTTTGGGGGGGTCAATGAGCAGTTCTTC
CASSFGGVNEQFF
>TRBV27|TRBJ1-1|TRBD1|once
TGTGCCAGCAGTCTGACAGGGGGAAAGGCTGAAGCTTTCTTT
CASSLTGGKAEAFF
>TRBV7-8|TRBJ2-7|TRBD2|once
TGTGCCAGCAGATCCGGGACTAGCGGGTTCTCCTACGAGCAGTACTTC
CASRSGTSGFSYEQYF
>TRBV4-2|TRBJ2-1|TRBD2|.
TGTGCCAGCAGCCTTGGACTAGCCTACAATGAGCAGTTCTTC
CASSLGLAYNEQFF
>TRBV7-3|TRBJ2-2|TRBD2|.
TGTGCCAGCAGCTTAATTCCGACTAGCCTATACACCGGGGAGCTGTTTTTT
CASSLIPTSLYTGELFF
>TRBV5-6|TRBJ2-1|TRBD2|.
TGTGCCAGCAGCCCGGGACTAGCCGAGCAGTTCTTC
CASSPGLAEQFF
>TRBV11-1|TRBJ2-5|.|.
TGTGCCAGCAGCTTAGGAACACGGGGACGGGAGACCCAGTACTTC
CASSLGTRGRETQYF
>TRBV7-2|TRBJ2-1|TRBD2|.
TGTGCCAGCAGCTTAGCGGGGACTATCCCCCCCGGGGATGAGCAGTTCTTC
CASSLAGTIPPGDEQFF
>TRBV9|TRBJ1-1|.|.
TGTGCCAGCAGCGTAGCCGTCAGTGGGTTGTTCTTT
CASSVAVSGLFF
>TRBV9|TRBJ2-1|TRBD2|.
TGTGCCAGCAGCGTAGATAGCGGGAGCGCAAATGAGCAGTTCTTC
CASSVDSGSANEQFF
>TRBV4-3|TRBJ2-1|TRBD2|.
TGCGCCAGCAGCCAAGCCCCTCACGGGAGGGTAAACAATGAGCAGTTCTTC
CASSQAPHGRVNNEQFF
>TRBV9|TRBJ2-7|.|.
TGTGCCAGCAGCGTAGGGGTTGAGGGGGGTGCCTACGAGCAGTACTTC
CASSVGVEGGAYEQYF
>TRBV19|TRBJ1-4|.|once
TGTGCCAGTACCCGGACGACCCTCGGCACTAATGAAAAACTGTTTTTT
CASTRTTLGTNEKLFF
>TRBV9|TRBJ2-7|TRBD1|few
TGTGCCAGCAGCGTAGAGGGACAGGGGCCTTGGAACGAGCAGTACTTC
CASSVEGQGPWNEQYF
>TRBV10-3|TRBJ2-5|TRBD1|.
TGTGCCATCAGGGACGGGACAGGGCAAGAGACCCAGTACTTC
CAIRDGTGQETQYF
>TRBV19|TRBJ1-1|.|.
TGTGCCAGTAGTAGCCAGGTAATGAACACTGAAGCTTTCTTT
CASSSQVMNTEAFF
>TRBV13|TRBJ2-1|TRBD2|.
TGTGCCAGCAACACGGGGGGATCCTACAATGAGCAGTTCTTC
CASNTGGSYNEQFF
>TRBV7-2|TRBJ2-5|.|.
TGTGCCAGCAGCTTATTTCCTCCGCTAGCCATTCAAGAGACCCAGTACTTC
CASSLFPPLAIQETQYF
>TRBV10-3|TRBJ1-2|TRBD1|.
TGTGCCATCAGTGAGGGGACAGGGGCCAACTATGGCTACACCTTC
CAISEGTGANYGYTF
>TRBV4-3|TRBJ1-1|.|.
TGCGCCAGCAGCCAAGAAGGAGTTTTTGGCACTGAAGCTTTCTTT
CASSQEGVFGTEAFF
>TRBV7-3|TRBJ2-3|TRBD1|.
TGTGCCAGCAGCCCCCGGGGCCCAGGGGGCGCTTTAGATACGCAGTATTTT
CASSPRGPGGALDTQYF
>TRBV13|TRBJ2-7|.|.
TGTGCCAGCAGCTTGGGGGGCTACGAGCAGTACTTC
CASSLGGYEQYF
>TRBV7-6|TRBJ2-1|TRBD2|.
TGTGCCAGCAGCCTTACTAGCGGGAGGGGGAGTGAGCAGTTCTTC
CASSLTSGRGSEQFF
>TRBV6-1|TRBJ2-7|TRBD2|.
TGTGCCAGCAGTGAAACTAGCGGTGCTATCTACGAGCAGTACTTC
CASSETSGAIYEQYF
>TRBV5-1|TRBJ2-2|.|.
TGCGCCAGCAGCCCTGGACAGAACACCGGGGAGCTGTTTTTT
CASSPGQNTGELFF
>TRBV9|TRBJ2-5|TRBD2|.
TGTGCCAGCAGCGTAGCGGGAGGGACTGAGACCCAGTACTTC
CASSVAGGTETQYF
>TRBV11-3|TRBJ1-5|TRBD1|.
TGTGCCAGCAGCCCTGGTACAGGGGGCAATCAGCCCCAGCATTTT
CASSPGTGGNQPQHF
>TRBV19|TRBJ1-5|.|.
TGTGCCAGTAGTATAGGAACAGTGTCAGTCCAGCCCCAGCATTTT
CASSIGTVSVQPQHF
>TRBV5-4|TRBJ1-2|.|.
TGTGCCAGCAGCACTATCGCGCTGGCCCCCCACTATGGCTACACCTTC
CASSTIALAPHYGYTF
>TRBV7-3|TRBJ2-3|TRBD2|.
TGTGCCAGCAGCACAAGGACTAGCGGGAGGACAGATACGCAGTATTTT
CASSTRTSGRTDTQYF
>TRBV9|TRBJ1-1|.|.
TGTGCCAGCAGCGTACAGGGAAACACTGAAGCTTTCTTT
CASSVQGNTEAFF
>TRBV5-5|TRBJ2-7|.|once
TGTGCCAGCAGCTTGGATATCGGGCGCTCCTACGAGCAGTACTTC
CASSLDIGRSYEQYF
>TRBV30|TRBJ2-1|TRBD1|.
TGTGCCTGGAGTCGGACAGGGGCGACATACAATGAGCAGTTCTTC
CAWSRTGATYNEQFF
>TRBV29-1|TRBJ2-7|TRBD2|.
TGCAGCGTTGAAGATCGAGGCGGGGGCGAGCAGTACTTC
CSVEDRGGGEQYF
>TRBV21-1|TRBJ2-2|.|.
TGTGCCAGCAGCAAACCGGGCCCAATCACCGGGGAGCTGTTTTTT
CASSKPGPITGELFF
>TRBV7-9|TRBJ2-2|.|.
TGTGCCAGCAGCTTAGGGCAGGGGATCGGGGAGCTGTTTTTT
CASSLGQGIGELFF